This T cell receptor (beta chain) was documented in a study of monozygotic twins with inflammatory bowel disease (dated by TCRdb to the late 2010s). Broadly, across the study: A total of about 28 monozygotic twin pairs were included in the full study, comprising nine German pairs (four IBD-concordant, five IBD-discordant) and 19 IBD-discordant Danish pairs. Within discordant pairs, disease-associated traits were sought mainly by comparing IBD patients with their genetically identical healthy co-twins. Each individual had, on average, about 151 000 unique TCRalpha sequences and 181 000 unique TCRbeta sequences available for analysis. Beyond this particular receptor, the publication reports: Measured by the inverse Simpson index, TCRbeta repertoire diversity was lower in IBD patients than in their healthy co-twins. Background noise and inter-individual variability may have been introduced into the repertoires by the differing immunosuppressive treatments among patients. Distinction between different T cell subtypes could not be achieved in the analysis. No single strong signal or clonotype linked to IBD turned up in the results, so the idea that one exists was not supported. Compared with healthy twins, IBD patients had fewer clonotypes in common with other individuals, a difference most pronounced in patients showing signs of disease activity. Repertoire similarity did not differ between concordant and discordant twins, which could be due to limited statistical power.

From each donor, a roughly 2.7 ml peripheral blood sample was collected into PAXgene tubes and kept at -80 degrees C. Total RNA was isolated from whole blood with the PAXgene blood miRNA kit on an automated QIAcube, without T cell sorting. Peripheral blood from monozygotic twin pairs, either concordant or discordant for inflammatory bowel disease, underwent deep TCRalpha and TCRbeta repertoire profiling that used unique molecular barcoding. Smoking habits were recorded for all twin pairs, and each individual was classified as a current, former or never smoker. CDR1 MGHDK and CDR2 SYGVNS were looked up in the germline V gene. The CDR3 runs 14 residues from the cysteine to the phenylalanine. No DNA accompanies this entry. On this clonotype itself: The antigen it binds to is not known.

Libraries were built with 5' RACE. Each TCR library was prepared from around 3,200 ng of total RNA. For each sample, cDNA was synthesized in eight separate reactions using SMARTScribe reverse transcriptase. During cDNA synthesis, template switching was used to introduce unique molecular identifiers that contained a 6-nucleotide sample barcode. TCRalpha and TCRbeta cDNA was amplified by two nested PCRs of 16 and 9 cycles, with bead purification after each PCR. Before amplification, the cDNA was both treated with uracil DNA-glycosylase and purified with the QIAquick PCR purification kit. The second PCR was the step at which Illumina TruSeq-compatible adapters and sample-specific barcodes were added. Library quality and concentration were assessed using TapeStation and Qubit, and approximately 5 ng of each library was pooled. Pooled libraries were sequenced on an Illumina HiSeq2500 single-index Rapid Run with 2 x 100 bp reads and custom sequencing primers. The authors' analysis ran thus. MiGEC version 1.2.6 was used for UMI-based consensus assembly, which corrected PCR and sequencing errors. V(D)J alignment, clonotype assembly and CDR3 extraction were performed with MiXCR version 2.1.1. Normalisation of gene usage, clonotype sharing and MAIT/NKT TCR abundance was achieved by analysing the top 1000, 10 000 and 20 000 clonotypes per sample. After downsampling to 27 000 UMIs, diversity was calculated as the inverse Simpson index using the vegan R package. Paired Mann-Whitney U tests were applied to discordant twin pairs, with Benjamini-Hochberg correction for multiple testing. TCRdb reprocessed the reads, so every CDR3 protein sequence counts as one entry and DNA is not shown. The V and J calls and clone size come from TCRdb's table, not from the authors' own analysis. The table of this sample itemizes approximately 400,000 distinct CDR3 sequences. About 2.5% of the sample comes from the top ten.

The V gene is TRBV25-1 and the J gene is TRBJ1-1. Sample: blood. The source is a human donor with ulcerative colitis or Crohn's disease, or a healthy co-twin of an affected twin (not recorded which). This receptor carries the CDR3 CASSDWQMNTEAFF.